This T cell receptor (beta chain) was recovered during a study of radiotherapy plus CTLA-4 blockade in lung cancer. The study, taken as a whole, reports: Radiotherapy was combined with ipilimumab, and tumor-derived TCR clones then expanded in blood.

As concerns this clone: The antigen remains unidentified.

CDR1 and CDR2 from the germline V gene are WNHNN and SYGVQD (reference sequence). The CDR3 is made up of 13 amino acids. J was trimmed by 6 bases and V by 9 bases; bases with no gene match: 6. TCRdb keeps only in-frame clones here, not all; method: immunoSEQ multiplex PCR. The sample has around 50,000 clones, 65% to 90% seen once. The clonotype comes from a human donor with non-small cell lung cancer that progressed on radiotherapy plus ipilimumab. Some clones in this sample may be carry-over from other donors' samples. Sequencing used peripheral blood, obtained from a patient treated with radiotherapy plus ipilimumab. The chain is built from TRBV10-1 and TRBJ1-4; 8 nucleotides line up with TRBD1. CDR3 sequence reads: CARPRGPYEKLFF. CDR3 bases: TGCGCCAGGCCCAGGGGGCCTTATGAAAAACTGTTTTTT.